A selection of T cell receptor beta chains follows, all from one sample in a study of beta chain features in type 1 diabetes. Assay used: immunoSEQ multiplex PCR; TCRdb lists only in-frame clones, some missing. Among around 260,000 clones, less than 30% were seen once, and the ten largest hold over 0.01%. Material for sequencing was naive CD4+ T cells from blood. These receptors were taken from a woman under 40 with type 1 diabetes. CDR3s include the opening cysteine and the closing phenylalanine or tryptophan. D genes are given only for firm matches. Not every row has a clone size; where given, it reads once, few, many or a size class.

d_call: TRBD1
v_call: TRBV30
clone_size: NA
j_call: TRBJ1-5
cdr3_aa: CAWDGQGADQPQHF
cdr3_nt: TGTGCCTGGGATGGACAGGGGGCCGATCAGCCCCAGCATTTT

d_call: NA
v_call: TRBV7-9
clone_size: NA
j_call: TRBJ2-7
cdr3_aa: CASSLVSSGRPYEQYF
cdr3_nt: TGTGCCAGCAGCTTAGTGAGCAGTGGCAGGCCCTACGAGCAGTACTTC

d_call: TRBD2
v_call: TRBV30
clone_size: few
j_call: TRBJ2-2
cdr3_aa: CAWSVRGSGLFF
cdr3_nt: TGTGCCTGGAGTGTACGCGGGAGTGGGTTGTTTTTT

d_call: TRBD1
v_call: TRBV5-4
clone_size: few
j_call: TRBJ1-2
cdr3_aa: CASSARDRGTYGYTF
cdr3_nt: TGTGCCAGCAGCGCGCGTGACAGGGGAACCTATGGCTACACCTTC

d_call: NA
v_call: TRBV4-1
clone_size: NA
j_call: TRBJ1-1
cdr3_aa: CASKSQNTEAFF
cdr3_nt: TGCGCCAGCAAATCACAGAACACTGAAGCTTTCTTT

d_call: NA
v_call: TRBV30
clone_size: NA
j_call: TRBJ2-5
cdr3_aa: CAWSVRDGGTQYF
cdr3_nt: TGTGCCTGGAGTGTACGGGACGGGGGGACCCAGTACTTC

d_call: NA
v_call: TRBV6-6
clone_size: NA
j_call: TRBJ1-4
cdr3_aa: CASSSTGGGEKLFF
cdr3_nt: TGTGCCAGCAGCTCAACTGGGGGCGGCGAAAAACTGTTTTTT

d_call: NA
v_call: TRBV7-6
clone_size: few
j_call: TRBJ1-1
cdr3_aa: CASSESLVEYTEAFF
cdr3_nt: TGTGCCAGCAGCGAGTCCCTAGTGGAATACACTGAAGCTTTCTTT

d_call: NA
v_call: TRBV29-1
clone_size: NA
j_call: TRBJ2-3
cdr3_aa: CSAGLTSTDTQYF
cdr3_nt: TGCAGCGCTGGACTGACTAGCACAGATACGCAGTATTTT

d_call: NA
v_call: TRBV6-5
clone_size: NA
j_call: TRBJ2-6
cdr3_aa: CASRSSSGANVLTF
cdr3_nt: TGTGCCAGCAGGTCGAGCTCTGGGGCCAACGTCCTGACTTTC

d_call: NA
v_call: TRBV4-3
clone_size: NA
j_call: TRBJ2-1
cdr3_aa: CASSQEPRGNEQFF
cdr3_nt: TGCGCCAGCAGCCAAGAGCCCAGAGGCAATGAGCAGTTCTTC

d_call: TRBD1
v_call: TRBV29-1
clone_size: few
j_call: TRBJ2-1
cdr3_aa: CSVTGTEPYNEQFF
cdr3_nt: TGCAGCGTAACCGGGACAGAACCCTACAATGAGCAGTTCTTC

d_call: NA
v_call: TRBV2
clone_size: NA
j_call: TRBJ2-7
cdr3_aa: CASTALAVGGDEQYF
cdr3_nt: TGTGCCAGTACGGCCTTAGCGGTCGGCGGGGACGAGCAGTACTTC

d_call: NA
v_call: TRBV5-6
clone_size: few
j_call: TRBJ2-6
cdr3_aa: CASSPGGAGANVLTF
cdr3_nt: TGTGCCAGCAGCCCAGGAGGGGCTGGGGCCAACGTCCTGACTTTC

d_call: NA
v_call: TRBV7-3
clone_size: NA
j_call: TRBJ1-1
cdr3_aa: CASSLEVSTEAFF
cdr3_nt: TGTGCCAGCAGCTTAGAGGTATCCACTGAAGCTTTCTTT

d_call: NA
v_call: TRBV4-2
clone_size: few
j_call: TRBJ1-1
cdr3_aa: CASSRTGDTEAFF
cdr3_nt: TGTGCCAGCAGCCGAACCGGGGACACTGAAGCTTTCTTT

d_call: NA
v_call: TRBV29-1
clone_size: NA
j_call: TRBJ1-2
cdr3_aa: CSVGARSNSYGYTF
cdr3_nt: TGCAGCGTCGGTGCGCGGTCTAATTCCTATGGCTACACCTTC

d_call: TRBD1
v_call: TRBV7-2
clone_size: NA
j_call: TRBJ2-5
cdr3_aa: CASSKDREETQYF
cdr3_nt: TGTGCCAGCAGCAAGGACAGGGAGGAGACCCAGTACTTC

d_call: TRBD2
v_call: TRBV18
clone_size: NA
j_call: TRBJ2-7
cdr3_aa: CASSAFGLADEQYF
cdr3_nt: TGTGCCAGCTCAGCATTCGGACTAGCGGATGAGCAGTACTTC

d_call: TRBD2
v_call: TRBV5-4
clone_size: NA
j_call: TRBJ2-1
cdr3_aa: CASSPSGSTYNEQFF
cdr3_nt: TGTGCCAGCAGCCCGAGCGGGAGCACTTACAATGAGCAGTTCTTC

d_call: TRBD2
v_call: TRBV9
clone_size: NA
j_call: TRBJ2-3
cdr3_aa: CASSVGGSGSDTQYF
cdr3_nt: TGTGCCAGCAGCGTAGGCGGGAGTGGTTCAGATACGCAGTATTTT

d_call: TRBD1
v_call: TRBV18
clone_size: NA
j_call: TRBJ1-2
cdr3_aa: CASSPRGRGVLSYGYTF
cdr3_nt: TGTGCCAGCTCCCCCCGTGGCAGGGGGGTACTTAGCTATGGCTACACCTTC